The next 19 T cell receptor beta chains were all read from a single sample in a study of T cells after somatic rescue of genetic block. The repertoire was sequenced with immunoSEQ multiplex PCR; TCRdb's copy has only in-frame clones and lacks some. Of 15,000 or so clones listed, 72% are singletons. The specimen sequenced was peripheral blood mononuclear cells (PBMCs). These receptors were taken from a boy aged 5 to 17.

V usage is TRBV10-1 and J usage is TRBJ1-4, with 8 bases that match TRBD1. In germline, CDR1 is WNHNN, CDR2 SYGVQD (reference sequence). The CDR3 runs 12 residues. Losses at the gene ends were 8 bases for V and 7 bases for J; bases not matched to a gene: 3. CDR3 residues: CASGDRSEKLFF. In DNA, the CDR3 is TGCGCCAGCGGGGACAGGAGTGAAAAACTGTTTTTT.

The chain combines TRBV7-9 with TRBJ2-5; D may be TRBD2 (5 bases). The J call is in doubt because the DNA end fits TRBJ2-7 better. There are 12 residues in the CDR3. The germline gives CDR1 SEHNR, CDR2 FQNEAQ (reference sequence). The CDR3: CASSPGTYEQYF. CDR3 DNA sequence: TGTGCCAGTTCTCCGGGAACCTACGAGCAGTACTTC.

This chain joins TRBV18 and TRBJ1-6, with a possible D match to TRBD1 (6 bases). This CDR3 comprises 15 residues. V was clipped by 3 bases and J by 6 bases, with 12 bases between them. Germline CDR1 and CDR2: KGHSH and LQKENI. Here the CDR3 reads CASSPGTNLNSPLHF. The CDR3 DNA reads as TGTGCCAGCTCACCCGGGACAAACCTTAATTCACCCCTCCACTTT.

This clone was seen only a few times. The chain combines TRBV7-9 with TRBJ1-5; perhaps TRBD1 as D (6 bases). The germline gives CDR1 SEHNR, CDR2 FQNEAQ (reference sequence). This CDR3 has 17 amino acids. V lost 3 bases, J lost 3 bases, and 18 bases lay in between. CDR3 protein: CASSLFQGRGVNQPQHF. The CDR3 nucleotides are TGTGCCAGCAGCTTGTTTCAGGGAAGGGGGGTCAATCAGCCCCAGCATTTT.

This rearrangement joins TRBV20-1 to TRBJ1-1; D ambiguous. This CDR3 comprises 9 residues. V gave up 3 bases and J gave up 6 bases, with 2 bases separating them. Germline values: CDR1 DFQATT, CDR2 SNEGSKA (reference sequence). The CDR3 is CSASPEAFF. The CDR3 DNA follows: TGCAGTGCTAGCCCTGAAGCTTTCTTT.

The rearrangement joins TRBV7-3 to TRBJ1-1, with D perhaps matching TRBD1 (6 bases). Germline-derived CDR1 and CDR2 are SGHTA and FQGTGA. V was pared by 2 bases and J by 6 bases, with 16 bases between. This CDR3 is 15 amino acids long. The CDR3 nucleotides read TGTGCCAGCAGCTTAGCGGGAGCCAGGGGACCTGAAGCTTTCTTT. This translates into CASSLAGARGPEAFF.

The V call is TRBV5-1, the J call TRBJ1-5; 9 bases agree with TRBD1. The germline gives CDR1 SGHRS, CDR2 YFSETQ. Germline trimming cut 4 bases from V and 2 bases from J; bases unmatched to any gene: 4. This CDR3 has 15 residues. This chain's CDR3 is CASSPRDRGNQPQHF. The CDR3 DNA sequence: TGCGCCAGCAGCCCCCGGGACAGGGGCAATCAGCCCCAGCATTTT.

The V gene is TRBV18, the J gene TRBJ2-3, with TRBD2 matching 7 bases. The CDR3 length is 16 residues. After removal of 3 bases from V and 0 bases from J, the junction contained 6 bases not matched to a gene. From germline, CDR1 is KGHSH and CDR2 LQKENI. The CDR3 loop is CASSPSRAGSTDTQYF. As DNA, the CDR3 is TGTGCCAGCTCACCTTCACGAGCGGGAAGCACAGATACGCAGTATTTT. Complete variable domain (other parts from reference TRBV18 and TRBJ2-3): NAGVMQNPRHLVRRRGQEARLRCSPMKGHSHVYWYRQLPEEGLKFMVYLQKENIIDESGMPKERFSAEFPKEGPSILRIQQVVRGDSAAYFCASSPSRAGSTDTQYFGPGTRLTVL.

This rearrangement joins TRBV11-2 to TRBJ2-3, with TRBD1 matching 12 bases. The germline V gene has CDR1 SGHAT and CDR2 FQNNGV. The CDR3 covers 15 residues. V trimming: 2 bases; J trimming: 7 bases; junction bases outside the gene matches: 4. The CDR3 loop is CASSLLGTGGYTQYF. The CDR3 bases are TGTGCCAGCAGCTTATTGGGGACAGGGGGCTATACGCAGTATTTT.

The CDR3 loop reads CASSPRFGQGVFKNIQYF. The CDR3 nucleotides read TGTGCCAGCAGCCCGCGTTTTGGACAGGGGGTCTTCAAAAACATTCAGTACTTC. This chain joins TRBV7-2 and TRBJ2-4; TRBD1 matches 10 bases. Germline V gene data show CDR1 as SGHTA and CDR2 as FQGNSA. J gave up 3 bases and V 5 bases, and 13 bases lay outside the gene matches. The CDR3 has 18 residues.

The CDR3 DNA is TGTGCCAGCAGCCGGACAGGGTGGAACACTGAAGCTTTCTTT. Protein sequence: CASSRTGWNTEAFF. The chain carries TRBV9 and TRBJ1-1, with 8 positions matching TRBD1. The V segment lost 4 bases and the J segment 1 base; nucleotides outside the gene matches: 3. Per germline, CDR1 SGDLS and CDR2 YYNGEE. There are 14 residues in the CDR3.

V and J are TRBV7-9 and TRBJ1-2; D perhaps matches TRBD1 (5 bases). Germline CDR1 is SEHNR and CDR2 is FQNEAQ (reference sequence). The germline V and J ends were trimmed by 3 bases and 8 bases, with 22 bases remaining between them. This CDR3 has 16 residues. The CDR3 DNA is TGTGCCAGCAGCTTCGTCACAGGTAGTTACTATAGAGGCTACACCTTC. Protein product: CASSFVTGSYYRGYTF.

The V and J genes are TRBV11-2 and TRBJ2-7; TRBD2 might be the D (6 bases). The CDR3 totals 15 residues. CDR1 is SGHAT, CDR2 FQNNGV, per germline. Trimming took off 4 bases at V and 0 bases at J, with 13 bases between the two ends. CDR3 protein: CASSSRGDSSYEQYF. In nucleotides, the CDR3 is TGTGCCAGCAGCTCTAGAGGGGACTCCTCCTACGAGCAGTACTTC.

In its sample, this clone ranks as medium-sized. The CDR3 protein is CASSEALPGQGSPLHF. CDR3 nucleotides: TGTGCCAGCAGTGAAGCGCTTCCGGGACAGGGCTCACCCCTCCACTTT. The V call is TRBV2, the J call TRBJ1-6, with TRBD1 identical over 9 bases. From germline, CDR1 is SNHLY and CDR2 FYNNEI. V dropped 0 bases and J dropped 10; count of bases not matched to a gene: 7. This CDR3 has 16 amino acids.

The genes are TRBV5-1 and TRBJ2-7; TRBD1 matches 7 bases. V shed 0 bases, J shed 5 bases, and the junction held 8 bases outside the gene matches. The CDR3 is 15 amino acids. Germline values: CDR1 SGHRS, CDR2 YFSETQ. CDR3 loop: CASSLAGYRGDEQYF. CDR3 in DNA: TGCGCCAGCAGCTTGGCCGGTTACAGGGGTGACGAGCAGTACTTC.

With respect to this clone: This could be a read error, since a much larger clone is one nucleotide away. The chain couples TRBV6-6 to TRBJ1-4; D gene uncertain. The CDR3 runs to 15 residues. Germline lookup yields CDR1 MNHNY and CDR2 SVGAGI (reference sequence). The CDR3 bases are TGTGCCAGCAGTAAGGGCGGAATGTATAATGAAAAACCGTTTTTT. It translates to CASSKGGMYNEKPFF.

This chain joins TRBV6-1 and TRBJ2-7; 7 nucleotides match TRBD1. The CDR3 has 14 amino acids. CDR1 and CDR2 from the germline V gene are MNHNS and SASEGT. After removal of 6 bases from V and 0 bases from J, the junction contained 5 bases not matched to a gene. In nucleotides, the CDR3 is TGTGCCAGCAGATTTGCAGGGGGCTCCTACGAGCAGTACTTC. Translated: CASRFAGGSYEQYF.

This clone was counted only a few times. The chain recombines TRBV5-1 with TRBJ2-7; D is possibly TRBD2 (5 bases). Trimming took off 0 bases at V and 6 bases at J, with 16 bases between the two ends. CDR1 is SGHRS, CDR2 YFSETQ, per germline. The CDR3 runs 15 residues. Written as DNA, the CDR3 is TGCGCCAGCAGCTTGGATGGCGGGTTTGCCCTCGAGCAGTACTTC. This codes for CASSLDGGFALEQYF. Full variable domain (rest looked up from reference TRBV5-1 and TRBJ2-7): KAGVTQTPRYLIKTRGQQVTLSCSPISGHRSVSWYQQTPGQGLQFLFEYFSETQRNKGNFPGRFSGRQFSNSRSEMNVSTLELGDSALYLCASSLDGGFALEQYFGPGTRLTVT.

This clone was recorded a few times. Here the CDR3 reads CASSAPGLAGGHNEQFF. CDR3 coding DNA: TGCGCCAGCAGCGCGCCGGGACTAGCGGGGGGGCACAATGAGCAGTTCTTC. The gene calls are TRBV5-1 and TRBJ2-1; TRBD2 aligns across 16 bases. Germline assignment: CDR1 SGHRS and CDR2 YFSETQ. The V and J ends lost 4 bases and 5 bases, in that order; junction bases with no gene match: 6. CDR3 length: 17 amino acids.